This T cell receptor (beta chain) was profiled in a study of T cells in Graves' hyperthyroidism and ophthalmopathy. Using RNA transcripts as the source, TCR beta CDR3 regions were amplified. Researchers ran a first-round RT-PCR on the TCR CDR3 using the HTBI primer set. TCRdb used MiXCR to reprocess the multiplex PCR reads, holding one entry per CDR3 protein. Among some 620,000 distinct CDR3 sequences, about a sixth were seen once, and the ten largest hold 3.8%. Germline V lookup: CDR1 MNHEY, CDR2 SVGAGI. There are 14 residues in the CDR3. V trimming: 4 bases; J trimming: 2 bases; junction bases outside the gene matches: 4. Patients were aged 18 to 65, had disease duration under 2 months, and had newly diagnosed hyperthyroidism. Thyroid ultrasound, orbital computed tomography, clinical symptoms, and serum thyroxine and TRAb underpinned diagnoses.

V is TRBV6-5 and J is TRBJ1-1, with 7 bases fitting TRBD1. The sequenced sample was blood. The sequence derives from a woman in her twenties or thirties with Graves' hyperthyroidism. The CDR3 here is CASSLGQRNTEAFF. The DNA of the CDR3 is TGTGCCAGCAGTTTGGGACAGCGAAACACTGAAGCTTTCTTT.